This TCR beta chain was captured in a study of OX40 agonist ivuxolimab in advanced cancers. This clone was recorded a few times. CDR1 is SGHTA and CDR2 is FQGNSA in the germline V gene. Germline trimming cut 5 bases from V and 5 bases from J; bases unmatched to any gene: 7. The CDR3 spans 15 residues. Sequencing was performed with immunoSEQ multiplex PCR; in TCRdb, only in-frame clones are kept and a portion is missing. The repertoire holds about 59,000 clones, with about nine tenths as singletons. With baseline, cycle 4 day 1, and cycle 7 day 1 as timepoints, blood was sampled. This TCR derives from an adult with an advanced solid tumor such as melanoma, head and neck, liver or kidney cancer. Here the sequenced sample was CD4+ or CD8+ T cells sorted from blood, taken in a trial of the OX40 agonist ivuxolimab. The chain links TRBV7-2 to TRBJ2-2, with 8 positions matching TRBD1. The CDR3 DNA sequence: TGTGCCAGCAGCGGACGGACAGGGAGTACCGGGGAGCTGTTTTTT. It codes for CASSGRTGSTGELFF.